These 13 T cell receptor beta chains were all obtained from the same sample, sequenced in a study of T cells in Graves' hyperthyroidism and ophthalmopathy. From RNA transcripts, TCR beta CDR3 regions were amplified. The primer set for the first-round RT-PCR of the TCR CDR3 was HTBI. TCRdb ran MiXCR on the multiplex PCR reads and lists one entry per CDR3 protein. The sample has just under 750,000 distinct CDR3 sequences, roughly 32% seen once. Sequencing was done on a sample of blood. The receptors were gathered from a woman aged 40-49 years with Graves' hyperthyroidism.

This rearrangement joins TRBV7-9 to TRBJ2-4; weak D call: TRBD1 (6 bases). Trimming left V 2 bases short and J 9 bases short, with 20 bases between. Germline V gene lookup returns CDR1 SEHNR and CDR2 FQNEAQ (reference sequence). The CDR3 is made up of 16 amino acids. CDR3 residues: CASSLQGTEQTSIQYF. CDR3 nucleotides: TGTGCCAGCAGCTTACAGGGGACGGAACAGACATCCATTCAGTACTTC. Using reference TRBV7-9 and TRBJ2-4 for the parts outside the CDR3, the full variable domain is DTGVSQNPRHKITKRGQNVTFRCDPISEHNRLYWYRQTLGQGPEFLTYFQNEAQLEKSRLLSDRFSAERPKGSFSTLEIQRTEQGDSAMYLCASSLQGTEQTSIQYFGAGTRLSVL.

With respect to this clonotype: The junction differs from germline at one of its ends, possibly a read error. The CDR3 sequence: CASSLPWRGNTIYF. The CDR3 DNA reads as TGTGCTAGCAGCTTACCGTGGCGGGGAAACACCATATATTTT. The J gene is TRBJ1-3, the V gene TRBV7-3, with no clear D. The CDR3 has 14 amino acids. Per germline, CDR1 SGHTA and CDR2 FQGTGA. Supplemented by reference TRBV7-3 and TRBJ1-3, the full variable domain reads GAGVSQTPSNKVTEKGKYVELRCDPISGHTALYWYRQSLGQGPEFLIYFQGTGAADDSGLPNDRFFAVRPEGSVSTLKIQRTERGDSAVYLCASSLPWRGNTIYFGEGSWLTVV.

V gene TRBV5-4 combines with J gene TRBJ1-1; 8 bases map to TRBD1. CDR3 length: 15 amino acids. V was pared by 0 bases and J by 1 base, with 2 bases of the junction left unmatched. Germline CDR1 reads SGHNT; CDR2 reads YYREEE (reference sequence). CDR3 in amino acids: CASSLETGANTEAFF. In DNA, the CDR3 is TGTGCCAGCAGCTTGGAGACAGGGGCGAACACTGAAGCTTTCTTT.

This clonotype appeared many times. The chain employs TRBV9 and TRBJ2-5; D is possibly TRBD2 (6 bases). Trimming stripped 0 bases from V and 4 bases from J, with 10 bases between. This CDR3 region has 14 residues. Germline CDR1 is SGDLS and CDR2 is YYNGEE. The CDR3 here is CASSVGPAGETQYF. The CDR3 region has the DNA TGTGCCAGCAGCGTAGGGCCAGCGGGAGAGACCCAGTACTTC.

The gene calls are TRBV6-1 and TRBJ2-2; weak D call: TRBD2 (5 bases). The germline V gene has CDR1 MNHNS and CDR2 SASEGT. The CDR3 runs 15 residues. V lost 6 bases and J lost 6, with 17 bases in between. The DNA for the CDR3 is TGTGCCAGCAGAAACGACGTTGAGGGCCCCGGGGAGCTGTTTTTT. Protein product: CASRNDVEGPGELFF.

This clonotype was observed many times. The CDR3 sequence is CASGGTDNYEQYF. CDR3 coding DNA: TGCGCCAGCGGGGGGACAGACAACTACGAGCAGTACTTC. The chain has TRBV10-2 and TRBJ2-7; D possibly corresponds to TRBD1 (7 bases). CDR1 and CDR2 from the germline V gene are WSHSY and SAAADI. The V and J ends lost 8 bases and 3 bases respectively, with 14 bases between them. The CDR3 runs 13 residues.

In regard to this clonotype: The conserved phenylalanine or tryptophan normally closing the CDR3 is absent here, so this likely arose from a read error. The limits of the CDR3 on the DNA are not certain, so only TCRdb's listed CDR3 is given. This chain joins TRBV5-5 and TRBJ2-5; TRBD1 is taken as the D call from the table, unchecked against the DNA. The germline gives CDR1 SGHKS, CDR2 YYEKEE (reference sequence). The CDR3 length equals 11 residues, ends included. CDR3 sequence reads: CASSLGAVSLL.

This clonotype has just a few counts. The rearrangement links TRBV5-6 to TRBJ1-2; 8 nucleotides align to TRBD1. The CDR3 loop spans 15 amino acids. Germline V gives CDR1 SGHDT, CDR2 YYEEEE. Unmatched junction bases numbered 8, after V lost 4 bases and J lost 3 bases. Here the CDR3 DNA reads TGTGCCAGCAGCCAAGGCCCGGACAGGGACTATGGCTACACCTTC. Its translation: CASSQGPDRDYGYTF.

Worth noting for this clonotype: A single base separates this from a much larger clone, so it may be a read error. The conserved final phenylalanine or tryptophan is absent from the CDR3, which likely points to a read error. The V gene is TRBV20-1, the J gene TRBJ1-2; a weak D match, TRBD1 (6 bases). Between the trimmed V and J ends, which lost 6 bases and 0 bases, there was a span of 11 bases. The CDR3 consists of 13 residues. CDR1 is DFQATT, CDR2 SNEGSKA, per germline (reference sequence). This chain's CDR3 is CSAGTPSNYGYTL. The CDR3 DNA reads as TGCAGTGCAGGGACACCCTCTAACTATGGCTACACCCTC.

This clonotype was detected many times. CDR3 loop: CASSLDRGSDGYTF. CDR3 DNA sequence: TGTGCCAGCAGCCTGGACAGGGGCAGCGATGGCTACACCTTC. The rearrangement joins TRBV7-2 to TRBJ1-2; 9 nucleotides agree with TRBD1. J lost 6 bases, V lost 5 bases, and 7 bases had no gene match. Germline V CDR1 and CDR2: SGHTA, FQGNSA. The CDR3 sequence is 14 residues long.

V usage is TRBV24-1 and J usage is TRBJ2-2; possibly TRBD1 for D (7 bases). With 8 bases removed from V and 10 bases from J, the gap between germline ends came to 19 bases. This CDR3 contains 14 residues. Germline CDR1 KGHDR, CDR2 SFDVKD. This CDR3 reads CATIGTGEEEELFF. In DNA, the CDR3 is TGTGCCACCATAGGCACAGGGGAGGAAGAGGAGCTGTTTTTT.

This rearrangement joins TRBV2 to TRBJ1-6; 9 nucleotides match TRBD1. CDR3 length: 17 amino acids. With V trimmed by 6 bases and J by 8 bases, 14 bases remained unmatched. The germline gives CDR1 SNHLY, CDR2 FYNNEI. The CDR3 DNA reads as TGTGCCAGCAGCCAAGGGTTAACAGGGGGCGGATATTCACCCCTCCACTTT. It yields the protein CASSQGLTGGGYSPLHF.

This clonotype has a count of ten or more. The CDR3: CASSLAGGTTYEQYF. In DNA, the CDR3 is TGTGCCAGCAGCTTAGCCGGGGGAACGACCTACGAGCAGTACTTC. The chain uses TRBV7-2 and TRBJ2-7; TRBD2 is a possible D gene (6 bases). The V end was cut by 0 bases, the J end by 2 bases, with 11 bases between. This CDR3 has 15 residues. The germline V gene encodes CDR1 SGHTA and CDR2 FQGNSA.